These 20 T cell receptor beta chains share one sample of origin, sequenced in a study of blood T cells in healthy people across ages. Sample-barcoded 5' priming and a J-beta primer mix drove a second PCR of 7 to 11 cycles. TCRdb analysed the 5' RACE reads with MiXCR anew, one entry per CDR3 protein. The sample records 550,000 to 600,000 distinct CDR3 sequences, more than 45% being singletons. Sequencing was carried out using blood. Every receptor here comes from a man older than 75 in good health.

This clonotype was counted only a few times. The rearrangement uses TRBV7-2 and TRBJ2-1; D may be TRBD2 (6 bases). The V gene lost 1 base and the J gene lost 3 bases, with 19 bases spanning the gap. This CDR3 has 18 amino acids. The V gene's germline CDR1 is SGHTA and CDR2 FQGNSA. The CDR3 spells CASSLGGGAGGIYNEQFF. The CDR3 DNA sequence: TGTGCCAGCAGCTTAGGAGGAGGGGCAGGAGGGATCTACAATGAGCAGTTCTTC.

The chain is built from TRBV4-3 and TRBJ2-1; a possible D gene is TRBD2 (6 bases). CDR1 and CDR2 (germline): LGHNA, YSLEER. The ends were cut back, 5 bases at V and 1 base at J, with 12 bases in the middle. The CDR3 runs 15 residues. In DNA, the CDR3 is TGCGCCAGCAGCGCCCGTGGAGGGTCCTACAATGAGCAGTTCTTC. Residues: CASSARGGSYNEQFF.

The J gene is TRBJ2-1, the V gene TRBV6-2 or TRBV6-3; a possible D gene is TRBD1 (6 bases). This CDR3 comprises 14 residues. Between the trimmed V and J ends, which lost 2 bases and 5 bases, there was a span of 10 bases. Germline loops: CDR1 MNHEY, CDR2 SVGEGT. The CDR3 loop is CASSYPRTDNEQFF. As DNA, the CDR3 is TGTGCCAGCAGTTACCCTCGGACAGACAATGAGCAGTTCTTC.

The chain uses TRBV5-1 and TRBJ2-2; maybe TRBD1 (7 bases). CDR1 and CDR2 from the germline V gene are SGHRS and YFSETQ. This CDR3 is 16 amino acids long. Trimming removed 4 bases from V and 6 bases from J, with 19 bases in between. The CDR3 DNA reads as TGCGCCAGCAGCCCGACAGGGAGGAGGATCTCCGGGGAGCTGTTTTTT. Its protein is CASSPTGRRISGELFF.

This clonotype was detected many times. The gene calls are TRBV6-1 and TRBJ2-5; maybe TRBD2 (8 bases). The length of the CDR3 is 19 residues. Germline V gene lookup returns CDR1 MNHNS and CDR2 SASEGT. V lost 3 bases to trimming and J lost 7 bases, with 30 bases between them. CDR3 nucleotides: TGTGCCAGCAGTGAGTTCGGGACAGCCGATTTAGGACTAGCAGTGACCCAGTACTTC. Residues: CASSEFGTADLGLAVTQYF.

This clonotype was observed a few times. With a much larger clone just one base away, this may be a read error. The chain combines TRBV5-1 with TRBJ2-1; no reliable D call. The J call may be in error: the DNA end matches TRBJ2-7 better. Germline CDR1 reads SGHRS; CDR2 reads YFSETQ. The CDR3 totals 13 residues. The CDR3 DNA sequence: TGCGCCAGCAGCTTCGACGTATACAATGAGCAGTACTTC. It codes for CASSFDVYNEQYF.

The rearrangement uses TRBV14 and TRBJ2-1; D gene ambiguous. The J call may be mistaken, given a closer DNA end match to TRBJ2-7. The CDR3 has 16 residues. In germline, CDR1 is SGHDN, CDR2 FVKESK. The CDR3 loop reads CASSRRGPSSYNEQYF. The CDR3 bases are TGTGCCAGCAGCCGGAGAGGACCGAGCTCCTACAATGAGCAGTACTTC.

The rearrangement joins TRBV25-1 to TRBJ1-2; 9 bases agree with TRBD1. This CDR3 is built from 14 residues. V shed 1 base, J shed 8 bases, and the junction held 5 bases outside the gene matches. Germline V gives CDR1 MGHDK, CDR2 SYGVNS. CDR3 region: CASSEFPGQGGYTF. Written as DNA, the CDR3 is TGTGCCAGCAGTGAATTCCCGGGACAGGGAGGCTACACCTTC.

The chain has TRBV24-1 and TRBJ2-1; 10 bases line up with TRBD2. Germline CDR1 is KGHDR and CDR2 is SFDVKD. The CDR3 totals 14 residues. The V segment lost 7 bases and the J segment 7 bases; nucleotides outside the gene matches: 6. CDR3 protein: CATSASGSGNEQFF. CDR3 sequence (DNA): TGTGCCACCAGCGCTAGCGGGAGCGGGAATGAGCAGTTCTTC.

J is TRBJ2-1 and V is TRBV20-1, with TRBD2 matching over 7 bases. Per the germline V gene, CDR1 is DFQATT and CDR2 is SNEGSKA (reference sequence). After removal of 8 bases from V and 3 bases from J, the junction contained 10 bases not matched to a gene. The CDR3 length is 14 residues. This chain's CDR3 is CSTRRLADYNEQFF. CDR3 DNA sequence: TGCAGTACAAGGCGGCTAGCGGACTACAATGAGCAGTTCTTC.

The CDR3 DNA follows: TGTGCCAGCAGTTACACCCCGGGGCGAAGTACGCAGCAGTACTTC. This codes for CASSYTPGRSTQQYF. The chain is built from TRBV6-6 and TRBJ2-7; TRBD1 or TRBD2 may be the D gene (5 bases each). Between the trimmed V and J ends, which lost 2 bases and 8 bases, there was a span of 19 bases. Germline CDR1 MNHNY, CDR2 SVGAGI (reference sequence). The CDR3 contains 15 residues.

This clonotype was detected only a few times. This rearrangement joins TRBV6-5 to TRBJ2-1, with D unresolved. This CDR3 comprises 11 residues. Between the trimmed V and J ends, which lost 2 bases and 9 bases, there was a span of 5 bases. Per germline, CDR1 MNHEY and CDR2 SVGAGI. The CDR3 DNA sequence: TGTGCCAGCAGTTACCCCCCTGAGCAGTTCTTC. Protein: CASSYPPEQFF.

The rearrangement joins TRBV6-6 to TRBJ2-2; possible D gene TRBD2, 5 bases. V was pared by 5 bases and J by 6 bases, with 16 bases between. CDR3 length: 15 amino acids. Germline lookup yields CDR1 MNHNY and CDR2 SVGAGI (reference sequence). The CDR3 here is CASSGPDFSPGELFF. DNA of the CDR3: TGTGCCAGCAGTGGCCCGGACTTTTCCCCCGGGGAGCTGTTTTTT.

This clonotype was counted once. The chain joins TRBV6-1 to TRBJ2-1; the D is unclear. With 6 bases removed from V and 12 bases from J, the gap between germline ends came to 6 bases. From germline, CDR1 is MNHNS and CDR2 SASEGT. The CDR3 sequence is 9 residues long. The CDR3 region is CASSRGQFF. CDR3 DNA: TGTGCCAGCAGCCGCGGGCAGTTCTTC.

V is TRBV15 and J is TRBJ1-6, with a weak D call TRBD1 (5 bases). The V gene's germline CDR1 is LNHNV and CDR2 YYDKDF (reference sequence). This CDR3 contains 14 residues. V lost 1 base to trimming and J lost 11 bases, with 12 bases between them. CDR3: CATSRGVGGTPLHF. In nucleotides, the CDR3 is TGTGCCACCAGCAGAGGGGTGGGGGGAACACCCCTCCACTTT.

The V and J genes are TRBV13 and TRBJ1-1, with D tentatively TRBD1 (5 bases). The ends were cut back, 4 bases at V and 7 bases at J, with 22 bases in the middle. The germline V gene encodes CDR1 PRHDT and CDR2 FYEKMQ (reference sequence). CDR3 length: 16 amino acids. CDR3 region: CASSSQGNWVLGEAFF. The DNA of the CDR3 is TGTGCCAGCAGCTCTCAGGGAAACTGGGTTCTGGGTGAAGCTTTCTTT.

This clonotype was recorded at least ten times. This chain connects TRBV6-6 to TRBJ1-4; TRBD1 matches 8 bases. CDR3 size: 18 residues. With 4 bases clipped from V and 2 bases from J, the junction kept 12 bases outside the gene matches. Germline CDR1 MNHNY, CDR2 SVGAGI (reference sequence). The CDR3 DNA reads TGTGCCAGCAGTTTCACCCCGGACAGGGTTTCGACTAATGAAAAACTGTTTTTT. Translated: CASSFTPDRVSTNEKLFF.

The chain joins TRBV2 to TRBJ2-4; D perhaps matches TRBD1 (5 bases). The J call may be faulty, since TRBJ2-7 better matches the DNA end. The CDR3 has 14 residues. Germline CDR1 reads SNHLY; CDR2 reads FYNNEI. CDR3 loop: CASSEVRVNGEQYF. Written as DNA, the CDR3 is TGTGCCAGCAGTGAAGTCAGGGTGAATGGCGAGCAGTACTTC.

This clonotype was detected ten times or more. The chain combines TRBV6-5 with TRBJ1-4; D not resolved. CDR3 size: 14 residues. The V gene's germline CDR1 is MNHEY and CDR2 SVGAGI. V was pared by 7 bases and J by 1 base, with 10 bases between. The CDR3 sequence: CASKTGGTNEKLFF. CDR3 bases: TGTGCCAGCAAGACCGGAGGAACTAATGAAAAACTGTTTTTT.

The V gene is TRBV29-1, the J gene TRBJ2-4, with D unresolved. Germline loops: CDR1 SQVTM, CDR2 ANQGSEA. The germline V and J ends were trimmed by 5 bases and 5 bases, with 10 bases remaining between them. The CDR3 is 12 residues long. Here the CDR3 DNA reads TGCAGCGTTTGGGTAGTTGAAAACATTCAGTACTTC. It encodes CSVWVVENIQYF.